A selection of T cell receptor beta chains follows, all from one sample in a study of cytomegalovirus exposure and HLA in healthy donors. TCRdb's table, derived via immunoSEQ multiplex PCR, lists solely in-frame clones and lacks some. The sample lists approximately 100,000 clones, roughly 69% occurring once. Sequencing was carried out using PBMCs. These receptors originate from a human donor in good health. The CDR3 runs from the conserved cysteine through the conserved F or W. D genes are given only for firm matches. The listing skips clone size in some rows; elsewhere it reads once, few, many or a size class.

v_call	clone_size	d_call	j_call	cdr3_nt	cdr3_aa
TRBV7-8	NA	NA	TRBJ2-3	TGTGCCAGCAGCTGGAGACAGGGTGGGAGGACAGATACGCAGTATTTT	CASSWRQGGRTDTQYF
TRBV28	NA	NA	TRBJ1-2	TGTGCCAGCAGCCCATTCCCGGCAGGCGGACAATATGGCTACCCCTTC	CASSPFPAGGQYGYPF
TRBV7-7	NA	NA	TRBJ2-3	TGTGCTAGCAGCTTATTGAGGTCCGCGACAGATACGCAGTATTTT	CASSLLRSATDTQYF
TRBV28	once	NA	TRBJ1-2	TGTGCCAGCAGTTTATTCGGGGACGGGGGGACCTTC	CASSLFGDGGTF
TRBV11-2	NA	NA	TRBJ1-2	TGTGCCAGCAGCTTAGGGGTATTTACAGGGAACGACTATGGCTACACCTTC	CASSLGVFTGNDYGYTF
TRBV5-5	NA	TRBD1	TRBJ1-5	TGTGCCAGCAGCTTAACAGGGGCGACCCATCAGCCCCAGCATTTT	CASSLTGATHQPQHF
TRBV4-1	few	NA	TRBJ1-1	TGCGCCAGCAGCCTACCTCGGGGGAACACTGAAGCTTTCTTT	CASSLPRGNTEAFF
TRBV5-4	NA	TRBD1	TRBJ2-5	TGTGCCAGCAGCAACAGGGGGCAGGCGGAGACCCAGTACTTC	CASSNRGQAETQYF
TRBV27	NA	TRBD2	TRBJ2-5	TGTGCCAGCAGTTTATTCCCAGCGGGAGGGGGGACCCAGTACTTC	CASSLFPAGGGTQYF
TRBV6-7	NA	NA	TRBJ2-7	TGTGCCACCATGGCTAATGGGCAGCCCAGCTCCTACGAGCAGTACTTC	CATMANGQPSSYEQYF
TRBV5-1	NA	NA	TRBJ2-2	TGCGCCAGCAGCTTGGCGGTGAACACCGGGGAGCTGTTTTTT	CASSLAVNTGELFF
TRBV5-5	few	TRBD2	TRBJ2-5	TGTGCCAGCATAGCGCCGGGGGGAGAGACCCAGTACTTC	CASIAPGGETQYF
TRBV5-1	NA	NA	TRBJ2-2	TGCGCCAGCAGCCTCGGGTCAAACACCGGGGAGCTGTTTTTT	CASSLGSNTGELFF
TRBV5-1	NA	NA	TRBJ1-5	TGCGCCAGCAGCTTGGCCGCAGGGTCGGGGGCCCAGCATTTT	CASSLAAGSGAQHF
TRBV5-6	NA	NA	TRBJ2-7	TGTGCCAGCAGCTTGTTCTTAGCGGAGCGGTATTTTGACGAGCAGTACTTC	CASSLFLAERYFDEQYF
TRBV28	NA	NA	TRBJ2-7	TGTGCCAGCTGGCGCAGGGAAGGGGAGCAGTACTTC	CASWRREGEQYF
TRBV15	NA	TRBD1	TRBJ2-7	TGTGCCACCAGCAGAGATCAAGGGACAGTCTACGAGCAGTACTTC	CATSRDQGTVYEQYF
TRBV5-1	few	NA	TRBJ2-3	TGCGCCAGCAGTTTTATGACTAGTGGGGCAGATACGCAGTATTTT	CASSFMTSGADTQYF
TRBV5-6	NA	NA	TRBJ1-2	TGTGCCAGCAGCTTGTTTGACAGTTCTAACTATGGCTACACCTTC	CASSLFDSSNYGYTF
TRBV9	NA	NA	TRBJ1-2	TGTGCCAGCAGCAATGACATCGGAGGAGGCTACACCTTC	CASSNDIGGGYTF
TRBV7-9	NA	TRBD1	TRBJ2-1	TGTGCCAGCAGGCCTAGGGGTATGGACAGGGTGCGCAATGAGCAGTTCTTC	CASRPRGMDRVRNEQFF
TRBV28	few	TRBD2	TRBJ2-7	TGTGCCAGCAGCTCCGGGAGGGTAGCGGGTCCCTTGACCTACGAGCAGTACTTC	CASSSGRVAGPLTYEQYF
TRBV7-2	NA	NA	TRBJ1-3	TGTGCCAGCAGCTTAGGAGGGCTTCGGGGGGCTGGAAACACCATATATTTT	CASSLGGLRGAGNTIYF
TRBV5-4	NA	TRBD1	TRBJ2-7	TGTGCCAGCAGTCAGGCGGGACAGGGTCTGTTCGAGCAGTACTTC	CASSQAGQGLFEQYF
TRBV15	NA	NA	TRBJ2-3	TGTGCCACCAGCAAGGCGGGGAGCACAGATACGCAGTATTTT	CATSKAGSTDTQYF
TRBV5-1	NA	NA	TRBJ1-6	TGCGCCAGCAGCTTGGGGGTAGCCCTTAATTCACCCCTCCACTTT	CASSLGVALNSPLHF
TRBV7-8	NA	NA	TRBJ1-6	TGTGCCAGCAGCCGACCTGGGGACATTAATTCACCCCTCCACTTT	CASSRPGDINSPLHF
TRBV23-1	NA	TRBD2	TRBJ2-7	TGCGCCAGCAGTCAATATCCCTGGGAGGTGCTAGCGGGCCTCTACGAGCAGTACTTC	CASSQYPWEVLAGLYEQYF
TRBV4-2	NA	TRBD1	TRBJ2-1	TGTGCCAGCAGCCAAGATGGGGACAGGCAAAGGTACAATGAGCAGTTCTTC	CASSQDGDRQRYNEQFF
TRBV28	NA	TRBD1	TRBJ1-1	TGTGCCAGCAGTCCCCGAGGGGGCGGGAACACTGAAGCTTTCTTT	CASSPRGGGNTEAFF
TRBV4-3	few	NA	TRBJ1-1	TGCGCCAGCAGCCTAACAGTTATGAACACTGAAGCTTTCTTT	CASSLTVMNTEAFF
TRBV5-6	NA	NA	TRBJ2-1	TGTGCCAGCAGCACCTACAGGGTAAGCTCCTACAATGAGCAGTTCTTC	CASSTYRVSSYNEQFF
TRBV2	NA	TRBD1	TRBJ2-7	TGTGCCAGCAAAATGGGGGACAGGGGTTACGAGCAGTACTTC	CASKMGDRGYEQYF
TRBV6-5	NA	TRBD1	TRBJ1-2	TGTGCCAGCAGTTCCCTGGGCTCCAGGGGGTATGGCTACACCTTC	CASSSLGSRGYGYTF
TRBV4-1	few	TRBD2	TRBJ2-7	TGCGCCAGCAGCCGGGAGGGAGGTTACGAGCAGTACTTC	CASSREGGYEQYF
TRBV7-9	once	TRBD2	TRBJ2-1	TGTGCCAGCAGCTTAAGCGGGGGAGGTCTCAATGAGCAGTTCTTC	CASSLSGGGLNEQFF
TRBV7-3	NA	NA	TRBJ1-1	TGTGCCAGCAGCTCCGGGTCAATAGTAGGGAACACTGAAGCTTTCTTT	CASSSGSIVGNTEAFF
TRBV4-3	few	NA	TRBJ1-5	TGCGCCAGCAGCCAAGATCGAGGGAATCAGCCCCAGCATTTT	CASSQDRGNQPQHF
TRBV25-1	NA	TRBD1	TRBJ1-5	TGTGCCAGCATCCGGGACAGGGACAATCAGCCCCAGCATTTT	CASIRDRDNQPQHF
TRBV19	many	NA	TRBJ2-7	TGTGCCAGTAGCGGTCCAGGTTTCTACGAGCAGTACTTC	CASSGPGFYEQYF
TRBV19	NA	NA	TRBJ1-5	TGTGCCAGTAGTGCCTTCGGGGGGCAGCCCCAGCATTTT	CASSAFGGQPQHF
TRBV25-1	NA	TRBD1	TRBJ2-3	TGTGCCAGCAGTGGAGAGATGGACAGGCTCACGCAGTATTTT	CASSGEMDRLTQYF
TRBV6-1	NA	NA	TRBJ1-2	TGTGCCAGCAGTGAAGCGCACAGTAGTTATGGCTACACCTTC	CASSEAHSSYGYTF
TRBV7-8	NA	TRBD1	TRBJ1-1	TGTGCCAGCAGCTTAGATTGGCCAGGGGGCATTGAAGCTTTCTTT	CASSLDWPGGIEAFF
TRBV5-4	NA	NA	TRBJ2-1	TGTGCCAGCAGCCCCTGGAGTTCCTACAATGAGCAGTTCTTC	CASSPWSSYNEQFF
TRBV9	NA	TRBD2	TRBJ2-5	TGTGCCAGCAGCGCCCGGACTAGCGGGCTGGAGACCCAGTACTTC	CASSARTSGLETQYF
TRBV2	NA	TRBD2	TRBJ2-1	TGTGCCAGCAGCCGGGACTATCCCTACAATGAGCAGTTCTTC	CASSRDYPYNEQFF
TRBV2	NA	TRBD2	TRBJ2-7	TGTGCCAGCAGGGAGACTAGCGGGCGCTCCTACGAGCAGTACTTC	CASRETSGRSYEQYF